One sample yielded the 13 T cell receptor beta chains listed below, sequenced in a study of T cell responses to AZD1222 COVID-19 vaccine. Clones were sequenced by immunoSEQ multiplex PCR, and TCRdb holds only the in-frame ones, with some missing. This table has roughly 140,000 clones, about nine tenths appearing once. The sequenced sample was peripheral blood, obtained on day 0 of AZD1222 vaccination. These receptors all stem from an adult in good health.

The chain employs TRBV6-1 and TRBJ1-5; no reliable D call. Trimming removed 1 base at V and 2 bases at J, with 12 bases between. The CDR3 is 16 amino acids. CDR1 and CDR2 from the germline V gene are MNHNS and SASEGT. The CDR3 coding sequence is TGTGCCAGCAGTGAAGTATACTATATGGGCAATCAGCCCCAGCATTTT. It codes for CASSEVYYMGNQPQHF.

This rearrangement joins TRBV5-4 to TRBJ1-5, with a possible D match to TRBD1 (5 bases). The CDR3 is 14 amino acids. CDR1 is SGHNT and CDR2 is YYREEE in the germline V gene (reference sequence). V lost 5 bases and J 8 bases, leaving 17 bases between the germline ends. The CDR3 nucleotides are TGTGCCAGCAGGTCGTGGGTCCAGGGAGAGCCCCAGCATTTT. This gives the protein CASRSWVQGEPQHF.

The V gene is TRBV29-1, the J gene TRBJ2-2; TRBD1 matches 9 bases. Germline V CDR1 and CDR2: SQVTM, ANQGSEA. This CDR3 comprises 14 residues. The CDR3 DNA sequence: TGCCCACGGGGAACAGGGGGCTGCACCGGGGAGCTGTTTTTT. Protein: CPRGTGGCTGELFF.

This sequence joins TRBV5-1 and TRBJ1-2; possibly TRBD1 for D (6 bases). This CDR3 region has 14 residues. V lost 7 bases and J 4 bases, leaving 17 bases between the germline ends. Germline CDR1 reads SGHRS; CDR2 reads YFSETQ. The CDR3 is CASGSTGWGYGYTF. The CDR3 bases are TGCGCCAGCGGTTCCACAGGGTGGGGCTATGGCTACACCTTC.

The chain couples TRBV10-3 to TRBJ1-6; 10 bases fit TRBD1. CDR1 and CDR2 from the germline V gene are ENHRY and SYGVKD. This CDR3 spans 15 amino acids. Losses at the gene ends were 4 bases for V and 9 bases for J; bases not matched to a gene: 6. CDR3 in amino acids: CAISGSGTGVSPLHF. In nucleotides, the CDR3 is TGTGCCATCAGTGGTTCCGGGACAGGGGTTTCACCCCTCCACTTT.

This clone was observed a handful of times. The rearrangement uses TRBV7-2 and TRBJ2-1; a possible D gene is TRBD1 (5 bases). Trimming pared 3 bases from V and 4 bases from J, leaving 10 bases between. Germline-derived CDR1 and CDR2 are SGHTA and FQGNSA. There are 14 residues in the CDR3. Written as DNA, the CDR3 is TGTGCCAGCAGCTTTAGGGGCCTATACAATGAGCAGTTCTTC. It translates to CASSFRGLYNEQFF.

The V call is TRBV15, the J call TRBJ2-1; D might be TRBD2 (6 bases). V lost 2 bases to trimming and J lost 3 bases, with 14 bases between them. Looked up from germline, CDR1 is LNHNV and CDR2 is YYDKDF (reference sequence). The CDR3 runs 16 residues. The CDR3 spells CATSRNAREVYNEQFF. Here the CDR3 DNA reads TGTGCCACCAGCAGAAACGCGCGGGAAGTCTACAATGAGCAGTTCTTC.

About this clone: This specimen includes other DNA sequences encoding the same CDR3. The chain is built from TRBV7-9 and TRBJ1-2; no definite D call. The V gene lost 1 base and the J gene lost 4 bases, with 7 bases spanning the gap. Looked up from germline, CDR1 is SEHNR and CDR2 is FQNEAQ (reference sequence). This CDR3 spans 13 amino acids. This CDR3 reads CASSLVGGYGYTF. In nucleotides, the CDR3 is TGTGCCAGCAGCTTAGTTGGAGGCTATGGCTACACCTTC.

The rearrangement uses TRBV2 and TRBJ1-5, with TRBD1 matching 8 bases. The trim removed 5 bases at V and 3 bases at J, leaving 3 bases unmatched. The CDR3 runs to 14 residues. Germline CDR1 reads SNHLY; CDR2 reads FYNNEI. The CDR3 here is CASSRTGYNQPQHF. CDR3 nucleotides: TGTGCCAGCAGTAGGACAGGGTACAATCAGCCCCAGCATTTT.

This chain joins TRBV20-1 and TRBJ1-2; D not certain. Germline V gene sequence: CDR1 DFQATT, CDR2 SNEGSKA (reference sequence). V lost 6 bases to trimming and J lost 8 bases, with 10 bases between them. The CDR3 extends over 10 amino acids. The CDR3 protein is CSAGWEGYTF. In nucleotides, the CDR3 is TGCAGTGCAGGGTGGGAGGGCTACACCTTC.

The V and J genes are TRBV6-1 and TRBJ2-7, with a weak D call TRBD2 (5 bases). From germline, CDR1 is MNHNS and CDR2 SASEGT. The V and J ends lost 2 bases and 4 bases respectively, with 9 bases between them. The CDR3 is 13 amino acids. The CDR3 nucleotides read TGTGCCAGCAGTGAACCTGGGAGTTACGAGCAGTACTTC. Its protein product is CASSEPGSYEQYF.

V is TRBV7-9 and J is TRBJ1-1; D gene ambiguous. This CDR3 has 13 amino acids. V lost 5 bases, J lost 0 bases, and 7 bases lay in between. CDR1 and CDR2 from the germline V gene are SEHNR and FQNEAQ (reference sequence). In nucleotides, the CDR3 is TGTGCCAGCAGCCCCACATTGAACACTGAAGCTTTCTTT. Residues: CASSPTLNTEAFF.

The sample holds one count of this clone. CDR3 region: CASKKGSGGYNEQFF. The DNA for the CDR3 is TGCGCCAGCAAAAAAGGAAGCGGGGGCTACAATGAGCAGTTCTTC. This chain uses TRBV10-2 with TRBJ2-1; 8 nucleotides agree with TRBD2. The V segment lost 7 bases and the J segment 3 bases; nucleotides outside the gene matches: 8. The CDR3 is 15 residues long. Germline CDR1 and CDR2: WSHSY and SAAADI.